This TCR beta chain was obtained from a study of blood T cell repertoires in COVID-19. Study information: Samples came from the United States, Italy and Spain, spanning acute and convalescent COVID-19. PBMCs, B-cell-depleted T cells, or T cells were the source of the cDNA or gDNA that made up the material.

In the source study's methods: From reference gene primer amplification, estimates of nucleated cell counts were derived. TCRdb's copy holds only in-frame clones and misses some; the assay was immunoSEQ multiplex PCR. V and J calls and clone size are given by that table; D and trimming were obtained from the DNA. There are about 70,000 clones in the sample; 75% to 85% occur only once, and about 20% lies in the top ten. Only one count was recorded for this clone. Germline V gene sequence: CDR1 SGHTA, CDR2 FQGNSA. V dropped 1 base and J dropped 4 bases, with 16 bases sitting between them. The CDR3 is 16 residues long.

V is TRBV7-2 and J is TRBJ2-5; tentative D call: TRBD2 (5 bases). Sequencing input: peripheral blood. This TCR was sampled from a man between 70 and 80 years old who had recovered from COVID-19. This CDR3 reads CASSLVSGEVGETQYF. The CDR3 DNA is TGTGCCAGCAGCTTAGTATCCGGGGAAGTGGGAGAGACCCAGTACTTC.